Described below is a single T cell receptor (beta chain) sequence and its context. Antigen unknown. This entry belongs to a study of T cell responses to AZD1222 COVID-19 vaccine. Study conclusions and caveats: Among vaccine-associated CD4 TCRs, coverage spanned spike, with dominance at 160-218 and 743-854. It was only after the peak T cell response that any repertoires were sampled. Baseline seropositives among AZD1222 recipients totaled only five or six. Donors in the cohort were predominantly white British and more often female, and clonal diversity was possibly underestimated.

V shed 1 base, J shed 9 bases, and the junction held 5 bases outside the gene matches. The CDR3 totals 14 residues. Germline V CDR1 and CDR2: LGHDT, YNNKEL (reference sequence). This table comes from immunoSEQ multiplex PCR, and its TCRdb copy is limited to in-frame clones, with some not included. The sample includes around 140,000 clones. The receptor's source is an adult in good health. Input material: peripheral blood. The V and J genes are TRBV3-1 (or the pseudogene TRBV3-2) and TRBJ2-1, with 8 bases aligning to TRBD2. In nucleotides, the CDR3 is TGTGCCAGCAGCCAAGGCCGGGGGGGCACTGAGCAGTTCTTC. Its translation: CASSQGRGGTEQFF.